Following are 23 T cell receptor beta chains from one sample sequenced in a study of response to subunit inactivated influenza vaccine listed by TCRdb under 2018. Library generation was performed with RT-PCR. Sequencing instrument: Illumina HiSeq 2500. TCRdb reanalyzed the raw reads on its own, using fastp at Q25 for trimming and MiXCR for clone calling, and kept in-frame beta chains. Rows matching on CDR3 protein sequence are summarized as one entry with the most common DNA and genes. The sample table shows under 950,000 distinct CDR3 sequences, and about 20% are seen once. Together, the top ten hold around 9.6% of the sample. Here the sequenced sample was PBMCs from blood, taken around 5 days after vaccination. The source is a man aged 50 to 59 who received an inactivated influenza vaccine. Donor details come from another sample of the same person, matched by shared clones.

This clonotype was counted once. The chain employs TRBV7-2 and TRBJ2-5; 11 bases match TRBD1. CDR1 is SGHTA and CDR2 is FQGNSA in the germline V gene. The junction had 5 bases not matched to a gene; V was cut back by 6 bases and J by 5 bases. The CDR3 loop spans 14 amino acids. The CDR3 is CASRPGQGGETQYF. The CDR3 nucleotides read TGTGCCAGCAGGCCGGGACAGGGGGGTGAGACCCAGTACTTC.

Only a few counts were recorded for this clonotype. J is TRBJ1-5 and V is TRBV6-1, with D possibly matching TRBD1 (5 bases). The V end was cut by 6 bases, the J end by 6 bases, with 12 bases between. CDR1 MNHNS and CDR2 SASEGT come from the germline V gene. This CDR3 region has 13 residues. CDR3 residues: CASSGFRVQPQHF. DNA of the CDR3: TGTGCCAGCAGCGGGTTCAGGGTTCAGCCCCAGCATTTT.

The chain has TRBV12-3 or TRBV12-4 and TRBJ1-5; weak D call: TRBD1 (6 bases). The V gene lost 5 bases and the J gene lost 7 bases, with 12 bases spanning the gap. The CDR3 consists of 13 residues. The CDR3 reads CASSRYRDQPQHF. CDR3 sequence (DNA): TGTGCCAGCAGTAGATACAGGGACCAGCCCCAGCATTTT.

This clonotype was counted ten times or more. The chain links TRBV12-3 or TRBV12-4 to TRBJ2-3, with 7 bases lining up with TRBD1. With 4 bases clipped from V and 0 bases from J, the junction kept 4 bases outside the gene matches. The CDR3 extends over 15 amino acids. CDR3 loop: CASSYRGTSTDTQYF. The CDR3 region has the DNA TGTGCCAGCAGTTACAGGGGTACTAGCACAGATACGCAGTATTTT.

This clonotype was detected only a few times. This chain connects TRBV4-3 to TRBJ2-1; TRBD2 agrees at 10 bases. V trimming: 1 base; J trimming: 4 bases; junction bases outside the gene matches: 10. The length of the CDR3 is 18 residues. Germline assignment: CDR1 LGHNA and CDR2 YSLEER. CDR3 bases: TGCGCCAGCAGCCAAGGAGCTAGCGGGAGTTCCACGTACAATGAGCAGTTCTTC. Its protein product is CASSQGASGSSTYNEQFF.

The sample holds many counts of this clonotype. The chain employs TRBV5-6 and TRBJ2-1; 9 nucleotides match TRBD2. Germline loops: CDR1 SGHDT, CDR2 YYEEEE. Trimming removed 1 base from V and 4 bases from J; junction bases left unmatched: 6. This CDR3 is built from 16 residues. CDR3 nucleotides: TGTGCCAGCAGCTTGTTGGCCGGACTAGCGTACAATGAGCAGTTCTTC. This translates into CASSLLAGLAYNEQFF.

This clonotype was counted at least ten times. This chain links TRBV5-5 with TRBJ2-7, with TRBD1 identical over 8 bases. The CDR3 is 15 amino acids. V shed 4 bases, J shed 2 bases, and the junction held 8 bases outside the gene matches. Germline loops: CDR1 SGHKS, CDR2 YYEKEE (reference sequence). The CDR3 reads CASSHPGQVTYEQYF. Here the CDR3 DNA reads TGTGCCAGCAGCCACCCGGGACAGGTCACCTACGAGCAGTACTTC.

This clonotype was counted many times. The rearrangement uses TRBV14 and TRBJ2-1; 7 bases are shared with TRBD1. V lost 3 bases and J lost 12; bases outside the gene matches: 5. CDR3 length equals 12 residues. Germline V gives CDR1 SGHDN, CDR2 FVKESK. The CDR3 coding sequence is TGTGCCAGCAGCCAGGAGGACAGGCGGCAGTTCTTC. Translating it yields CASSQEDRRQFF.

CDR3 region: CASSDTGMGYTEAFF. CDR3 sequence (DNA): TGTGCCAGCAGCGATACAGGGATGGGGTACACTGAAGCTTTCTTT. The chain is built from TRBV7-8 and TRBJ1-1, with D possibly being TRBD1 (6 bases). Germline V gene lookup returns CDR1 SGHVS and CDR2 FQNEAQ. V lost 5 bases to trimming and J lost 3 bases, with 16 bases between them. There are 15 residues in the CDR3.

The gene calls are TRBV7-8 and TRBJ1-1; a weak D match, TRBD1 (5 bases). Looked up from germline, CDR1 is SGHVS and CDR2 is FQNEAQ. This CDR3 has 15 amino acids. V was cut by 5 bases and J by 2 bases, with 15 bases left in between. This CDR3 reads CASSPGGRANTEAFF. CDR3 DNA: TGTGCCAGCAGCCCAGGTGGCAGGGCCAACACTGAAGCTTTCTTT.

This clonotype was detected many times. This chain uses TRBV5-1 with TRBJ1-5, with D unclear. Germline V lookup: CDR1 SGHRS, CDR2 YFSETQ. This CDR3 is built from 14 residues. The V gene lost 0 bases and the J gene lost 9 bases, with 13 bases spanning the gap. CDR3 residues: CASSLEPEAGPQHF. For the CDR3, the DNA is TGCGCCAGCAGCTTGGAGCCTGAAGCAGGGCCCCAGCATTTT.

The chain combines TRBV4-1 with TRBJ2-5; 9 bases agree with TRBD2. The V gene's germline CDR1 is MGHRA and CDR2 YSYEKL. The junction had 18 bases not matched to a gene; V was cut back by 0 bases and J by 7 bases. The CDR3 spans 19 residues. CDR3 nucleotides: TGCGCCAGCAGCCAAGAGGGGAACTACGGGACTAGCTCGGGTGTGACCCAGTACTTC. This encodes CASSQEGNYGTSSGVTQYF.

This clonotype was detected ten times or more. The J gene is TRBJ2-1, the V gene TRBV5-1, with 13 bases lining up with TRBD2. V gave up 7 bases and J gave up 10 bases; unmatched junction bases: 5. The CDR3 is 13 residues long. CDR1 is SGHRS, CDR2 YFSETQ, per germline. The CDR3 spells CASHPTSGGEQFF. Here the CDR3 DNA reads TGCGCCAGCCACCCGACTAGCGGGGGGGAGCAGTTCTTC.

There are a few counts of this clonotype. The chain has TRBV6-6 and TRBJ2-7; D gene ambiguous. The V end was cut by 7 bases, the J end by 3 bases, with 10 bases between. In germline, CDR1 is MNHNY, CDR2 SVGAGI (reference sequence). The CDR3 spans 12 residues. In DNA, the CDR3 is TGTGCCAGCACCAAGACCGGCTACGAGCAGTACTTC. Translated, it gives CASTKTGYEQYF.

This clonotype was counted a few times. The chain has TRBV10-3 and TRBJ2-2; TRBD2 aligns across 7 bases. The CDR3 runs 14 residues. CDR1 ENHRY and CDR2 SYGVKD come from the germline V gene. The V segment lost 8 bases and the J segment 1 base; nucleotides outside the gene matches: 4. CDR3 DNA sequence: TGTGCCATCGGCCGGGGGGAGAACACCGGGGAGCTGTTTTTT. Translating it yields CAIGRGENTGELFF.

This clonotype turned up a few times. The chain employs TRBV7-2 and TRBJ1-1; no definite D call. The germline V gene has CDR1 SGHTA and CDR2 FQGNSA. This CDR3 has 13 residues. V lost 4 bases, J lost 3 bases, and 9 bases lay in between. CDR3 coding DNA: TGTGCCAGCAGCTCCCGCACCTACACTGAAGCTTTCTTT. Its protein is CASSSRTYTEAFF.

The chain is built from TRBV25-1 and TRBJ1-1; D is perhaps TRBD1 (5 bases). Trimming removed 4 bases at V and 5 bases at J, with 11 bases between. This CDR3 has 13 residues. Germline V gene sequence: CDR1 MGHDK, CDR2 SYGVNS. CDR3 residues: CASSALGGTEAFF. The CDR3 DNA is TGTGCCAGCAGTGCACTCGGGGGTACTGAAGCTTTCTTT.

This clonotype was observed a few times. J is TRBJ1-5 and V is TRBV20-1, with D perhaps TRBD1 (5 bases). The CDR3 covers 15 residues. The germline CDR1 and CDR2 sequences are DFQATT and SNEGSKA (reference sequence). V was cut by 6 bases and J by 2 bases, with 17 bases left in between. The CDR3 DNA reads TGCAGTGCCCCCCTCCGGGGGGGGGGCAATCAGCCCCAGCATTTT. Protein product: CSAPLRGGGNQPQHF.

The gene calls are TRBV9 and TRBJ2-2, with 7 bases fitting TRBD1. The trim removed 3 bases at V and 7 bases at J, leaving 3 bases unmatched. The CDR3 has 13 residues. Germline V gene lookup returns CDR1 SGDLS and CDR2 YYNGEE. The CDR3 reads CASSADRVGELFF. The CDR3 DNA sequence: TGTGCCAGCAGCGCCGACAGGGTCGGGGAGCTGTTTTTT.

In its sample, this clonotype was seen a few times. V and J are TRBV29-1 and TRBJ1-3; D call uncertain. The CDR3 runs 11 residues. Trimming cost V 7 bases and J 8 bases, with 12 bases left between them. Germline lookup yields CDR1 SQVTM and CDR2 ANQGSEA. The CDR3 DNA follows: TGCAGCGCTGGGGTCGCGGACACCATATATTTT. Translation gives CSAGVADTIYF.

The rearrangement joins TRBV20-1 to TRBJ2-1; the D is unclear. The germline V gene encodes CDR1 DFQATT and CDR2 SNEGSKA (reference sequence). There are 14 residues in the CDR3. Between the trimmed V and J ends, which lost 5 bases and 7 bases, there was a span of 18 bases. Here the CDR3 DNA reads TGCAGTGCTCCTGATTTCAGCACAGCTAATGAGCAGTTCTTC. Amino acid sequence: CSAPDFSTANEQFF.

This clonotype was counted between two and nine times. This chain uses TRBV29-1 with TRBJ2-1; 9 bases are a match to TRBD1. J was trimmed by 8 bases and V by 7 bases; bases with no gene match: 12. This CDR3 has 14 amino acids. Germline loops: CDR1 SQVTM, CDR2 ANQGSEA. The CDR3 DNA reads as TGCAGCGCCTGGGCCGGGACAGGGAATGATGAGCAGTTCTTC. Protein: CSAWAGTGNDEQFF.

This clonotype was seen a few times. The CDR3 nucleotides are TGCGCCAGCAGCTTGGCCGGTGCGGGGGGCCGCACAGATACGCAGTATTTT. As protein: CASSLAGAGGRTDTQYF. This chain links TRBV5-1 with TRBJ2-3; 8 nucleotides align to TRBD2. Trimming took 0 bases from V and 1 from J; bases not matched to a gene: 7. Germline CDR1 SGHRS, CDR2 YFSETQ. The CDR3 loop spans 17 amino acids.